This TCR beta chain emerged from a study of shared clonotypes between healthy human individuals. Study at large: The donors, a couple of women and a few men, were aged 18 to 49.

Regarding the study as a whole: Non-shared clonotypes were found to have lower generation probabilities than the clonotypes that were shared by all four of the sorted-subset donors. The study found roughly 5% of naive CD4 clonotypes shared across several donors.

Here immunoSEQ multiplex PCR was the method, and the copy in TCRdb shows in-frame clones only, minus some. The table records some 2,100,000 clones, 90% to 97% of them present only once. CDR3 size: 15 residues. Trimming took 7 bases from V and 0 from J, leaving 10 bases between them. Germline values: CDR1 SNHLY, CDR2 FYNNEI. In regard to this clone: Antigen specificity is unknown.

This clonotype was obtained from a young man in good health. This chain joins TRBV2 and TRBJ2-6; D unresolved. The specimen was naive CD4+ T cells sorted from blood. Specified subset: CD45RA+ positively selected. The CDR3 DNA reads TGTGCCAGCACCGACCAGGACTCTGGGGCCAACGTCCTGACTTTC. Translating it yields CASTDQDSGANVLTF.